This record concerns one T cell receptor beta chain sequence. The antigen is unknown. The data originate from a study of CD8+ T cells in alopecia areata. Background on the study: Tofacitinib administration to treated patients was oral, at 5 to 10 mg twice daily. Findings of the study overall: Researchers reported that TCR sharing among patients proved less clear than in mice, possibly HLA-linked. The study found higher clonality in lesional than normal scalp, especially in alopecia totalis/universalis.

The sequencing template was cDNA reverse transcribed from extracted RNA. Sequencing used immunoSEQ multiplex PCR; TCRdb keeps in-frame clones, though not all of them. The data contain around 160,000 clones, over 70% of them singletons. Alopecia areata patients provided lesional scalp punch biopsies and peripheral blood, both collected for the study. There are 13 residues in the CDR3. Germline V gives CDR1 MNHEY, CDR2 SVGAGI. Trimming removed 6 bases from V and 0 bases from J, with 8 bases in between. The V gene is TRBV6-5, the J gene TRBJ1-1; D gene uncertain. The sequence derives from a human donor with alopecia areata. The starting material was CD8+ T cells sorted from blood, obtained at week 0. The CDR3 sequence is CASSYQLNTEAFF. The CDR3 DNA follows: TGTGCCAGCAGCTATCAGCTGAACACTGAAGCTTTCTTT.